Included here is one TCR beta chain sequence, with context. This CDR3 comprises 15 residues. Trimming cost V 3 bases and J 1 base; bases outside gene matches: 4. Germline V gene data show CDR1 as LGHNA and CDR2 as YSLEER. Sequencing used immunoSEQ multiplex PCR; TCRdb keeps in-frame clones, though not all of them. The sample holds 50,000 or so clones; around 95% are singletons and the top ten take 5.5% to 7.5%. This record comes from a study of T cell changes during pregnancy in multiple sclerosis. The V gene is TRBV4-3, the J gene TRBJ1-1; the match to TRBD1 covers 8 bases. The sequenced sample was CD8+ T cells from peripheral blood mononuclear cells, obtained in the first trimester of pregnancy. The origin of this receptor is a female donor with multiple sclerosis, enrolled in a pregnancy study. The CDR3 DNA reads TGCGCCAGCAGCCAGGACCAGGGGGCGAACACTGAAGCTTTCTTT. Residues: CASSQDQGANTEAFF.